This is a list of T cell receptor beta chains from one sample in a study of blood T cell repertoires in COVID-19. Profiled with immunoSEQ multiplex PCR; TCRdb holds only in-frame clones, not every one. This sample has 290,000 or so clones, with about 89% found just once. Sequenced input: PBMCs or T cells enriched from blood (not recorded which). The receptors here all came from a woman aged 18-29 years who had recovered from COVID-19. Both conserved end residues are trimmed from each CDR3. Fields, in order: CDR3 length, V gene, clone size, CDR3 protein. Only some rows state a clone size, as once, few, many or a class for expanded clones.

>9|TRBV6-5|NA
ASSFYNEQF
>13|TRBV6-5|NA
ASSWTGARGNTIY
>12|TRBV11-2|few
ASSLSGRRYEQY
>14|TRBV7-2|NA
ASSTSAGGRTDTQY
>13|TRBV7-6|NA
ASSSIRTWAGELF
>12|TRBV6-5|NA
ASSYLTGNEKLF
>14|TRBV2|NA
ASSEAWTSGSYEQY
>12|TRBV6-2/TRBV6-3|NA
ASSLTRGSNEQF
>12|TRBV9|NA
ASSVAGRGGTQY
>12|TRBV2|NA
ASSDGGDTYEQY
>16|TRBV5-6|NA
ASSAGSEAFPFYNEQF
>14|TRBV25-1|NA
ASSESVGRGIREAF
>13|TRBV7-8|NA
ASSQGDITDQPQH
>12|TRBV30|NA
AWSAGWGNEKLF
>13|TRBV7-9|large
ASSFGQGSGNTIY
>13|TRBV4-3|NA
ASSRYLRGGIGYT
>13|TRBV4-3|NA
ASSQDSLGPTEAF
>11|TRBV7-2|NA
ASSLSLREKLF
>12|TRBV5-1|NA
ASSLAGDSSPLH
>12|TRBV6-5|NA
ASSYRTGVDEQF
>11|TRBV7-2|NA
ASNPDRNQPQH
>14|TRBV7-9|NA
ASSFVSGRAGNEQF
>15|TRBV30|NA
AWSVASGRSSYNEQF
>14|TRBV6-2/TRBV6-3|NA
ASSQGLAGDTGELF
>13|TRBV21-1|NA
ASSLGQGVVETQY
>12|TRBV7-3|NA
ASSATFSYNEQF
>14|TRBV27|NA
ASKAQFWAENTEAF
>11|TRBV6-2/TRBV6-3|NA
ASSNRGEGPQH
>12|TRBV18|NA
ASSPQSGDTEAF
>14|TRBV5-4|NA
ASSVYRGQFVGGYT